This T cell receptor beta chain was obtained from a study of blood T cells in healthy people across ages. In the study overall: Researchers report that template switching captured about one barcoded beta molecule per two T cells. Findings and limits, study-wide: When set beside aged donors, long-lived donors presented more naive CD4+ cells and higher diversity. When one million T cells were used, diversity estimates were thought to be underestimates.

CDR3 size: 11 residues. The V gene's germline CDR1 is MNHNS and CDR2 SASEGT. The V and J ends lost 8 bases and 5 bases respectively, with 10 bases between them. Per individual sample, total RNA of at least 5 micrograms was extracted. A sample-barcoded 5' primer and a J-beta primer mix were used in a second PCR of about 7 to 12 cycles. MiXCR, applied by TCRdb to the 5' RACE reads, yields one record per CDR3 protein. The data contain about a million distinct CDR3 sequences, about 48% of them singletons. The sample holds a few counts of this clonotype. Antigen unknown. J is TRBJ2-7 and V is TRBV6-1, with a possible D match to TRBD2 (5 bases). This clonotype was obtained from a man aged 25 to 45 in good health. Sequenced: blood. CDR3 region: CASLIGDEQYF. CDR3 nucleotide sequence: TGTGCCAGCTTAATCGGGGACGAGCAGTACTTC.